What follows are 22 T cell receptor beta chains derived from one specimen sequenced in a study of T cells in Graves' hyperthyroidism and ophthalmopathy. Amplified TCR beta CDR3 regions came from RNA transcripts. The HTBI primer set drove a first-round RT-PCR of the TCR CDR3. Using its own MiXCR run on the multiplex PCR reads, TCRdb lists one record per CDR3 protein. Among a few hundred thousand distinct CDR3 sequences listed, roughly 14% were seen once. The material sequenced was blood. The origin of the receptors is a woman in her 30s with Graves' hyperthyroidism.

This clonotype was recorded many times. This rearrangement joins TRBV6-5 to TRBJ2-7, with D perhaps being TRBD1 or TRBD2 (5 bases each). The germline V and J ends were trimmed by 0 bases and 0 bases, with 6 bases remaining between them. The germline V gene has CDR1 MNHEY and CDR2 SVGAGI. The CDR3 contains 14 residues. In DNA, the CDR3 is TGTGCCAGCAGTTACTCCGGGGCCTCCTACGAGCAGTACTTC. It encodes CASSYSGASYEQYF.

This clonotype has ten or more counts. This rearrangement joins TRBV28 to TRBJ1-1, with 9 bases that match TRBD1. V dropped 5 bases and J dropped 0; count of bases not matched to a gene: 4. Germline CDR1 MDHEN, CDR2 SYDVKM. The CDR3 spans 15 residues. The CDR3 spells CASSPRDRVNTEAFF. The CDR3 bases are TGTGCCAGCAGTCCGAGGGACAGGGTGAACACTGAAGCTTTCTTT.

A few counts support this clonotype. The V and J genes are TRBV7-9 and TRBJ2-7; D gene uncertain. The germline gives CDR1 SEHNR, CDR2 FQNEAQ (reference sequence). Trimming removed 2 bases from V and 4 bases from J, with 12 bases in between. CDR3 length: 14 residues. Here the CDR3 DNA reads TGTGCCAGCAGCTTACTGGCCCCCGTTTACGAGCAGTACTTC. Protein product: CASSLLAPVYEQYF.

This clonotype occurred many times. V usage is TRBV4-1 and J usage is TRBJ2-7, with TRBD1 matching over 9 bases. Trimming at V came to 5 bases and at J to 3 bases, leaving 8 bases not matched to a gene. This CDR3 region has 15 residues. CDR1 is MGHRA, CDR2 YSYEKL, per germline. This CDR3 is CASSKTGTGFYEQYF. CDR3 coding DNA: TGCGCCAGCAGCAAAACCGGGACAGGGTTCTACGAGCAGTACTTC.

This clonotype was observed a handful of times. The chain links TRBV14 to TRBJ2-7, with D perhaps matching TRBD2 (8 bases). CDR1 is SGHDN, CDR2 FVKESK, per germline. Trimming took 3 bases from V and 4 from J, leaving 28 bases between them. The CDR3 extends over 19 amino acids. CDR3 DNA: TGTGCCAGCAGCCACTGGGACAGACAGAGCGGGAGCGGTAGGTACGAGCAGTACTTC. It codes for CASSHWDRQSGSGRYEQYF.

A word on this clonotype: A clone one base away is much larger, so this may be a read error. The rearrangement uses TRBV7-9 and TRBJ1-1; 8 bases are a match to TRBD1. Germline assignment: CDR1 SEHNR and CDR2 FQNEAQ (reference sequence). The CDR3 consists of 14 residues. Losses at the gene ends were 5 bases for V and 8 bases for J; bases not matched to a gene: 10. In nucleotides, the CDR3 is TGTGCCAGCAGCCATAGTGGGGGACAGGCGGAAGCTTTCTTT. Translating gives CASSHSGGQAEAFF.

This clonotype was seen repeatedly, ten times or more. This chain connects TRBV28 to TRBJ1-6; 7 nucleotides line up with TRBD1. The CDR3 sequence is 15 residues long. Germline V lookup: CDR1 MDHEN, CDR2 SYDVKM. The ends lost 7 bases at V and 8 bases at J; junction bases unmatched: 11. Here the CDR3 reads CASTGPTGVDSPLHF. For the CDR3, the DNA is TGTGCCAGCACGGGGCCCACAGGGGTTGATTCACCCCTCCACTTT. Filled out from reference TRBV28 and TRBJ1-6, the complete variable domain reads DVKVTQSSRYLVKRTGEKVFLECVQDMDHENMFWYRQDPGLGLRLIYFSYDVKMKEKGDIPEGYSVSREKKERFSLILESASTNQTSMYLCASTGPTGVDSPLHFGNGTRLTVT.

Only a few counts were recorded for this clonotype. This may stem from a read error, because a much larger clone lies one nucleotide away. This rearrangement joins TRBV7-3 to TRBJ2-1; maybe TRBD1 (8 bases). The germline V gene encodes CDR1 SGHTA and CDR2 FQGTGA. There are 15 residues in the CDR3. V lost 6 bases and J 5 bases, leaving 17 bases between the germline ends. The CDR3 nucleotides are TGTGCCAGCAGTCTAACAGGGGGAGGGCACAATGAGCAGTTCTTC. Translation: CASSLTGGGHNEQFF.

This clonotype was seen ten or more times. The chain has TRBV11-2 and TRBJ1-3; D unresolved. The CDR3 runs 15 residues. V lost 3 bases to trimming and J lost 2 bases, with 11 bases between them. The germline V gene has CDR1 SGHAT and CDR2 FQNNGV. The CDR3 loop is CASSFLTDTGNTIYF. The CDR3 DNA follows: TGTGCCAGCAGCTTTTTAACCGACACTGGAAACACCATATATTTT.

This clonotype was observed many times. The chain couples TRBV10-3 to TRBJ2-7, with TRBD2 matching over 10 bases. There are 14 residues in the CDR3. The V segment lost 6 bases and the J segment 4 bases; nucleotides outside the gene matches: 6. CDR1 and CDR2 from the germline V gene are ENHRY and SYGVKD. The CDR3 loop is CAIRPSGSGYEQYF. The CDR3 nucleotides read TGTGCCATCAGACCTAGCGGGAGCGGGTACGAGCAGTACTTC.

This clonotype showed up just a few times. V gene TRBV18 combines with J gene TRBJ2-4, with a tentative D call TRBD2 (5 bases). CDR3 size: 17 residues. The V end lost 6 bases, the J end lost 5 bases, and 23 bases lay between the germline ends. Germline assignment: CDR1 KGHSH and CDR2 LQKENI. The CDR3 here is CASSQSARVGGENIQYF. CDR3 coding DNA: TGTGCCAGCTCTCAATCCGCCCGGGTCGGAGGAGAAAACATTCAGTACTTC.

This clonotype was counted between two and nine times. V gene TRBV7-9 combines with J gene TRBJ2-2; TRBD2 agrees at 8 bases. The junction had 8 bases not matched to a gene; V was cut back by 5 bases and J by 6 bases. Germline V lookup: CDR1 SEHNR, CDR2 FQNEAQ (reference sequence). The CDR3 is 15 amino acids. This chain's CDR3 is CASSSKRGGAGELFF. The DNA of the CDR3 is TGTGCCAGCAGCAGCAAACGGGGGGGCGCCGGGGAGCTGTTTTTT.

This clonotype was seen many times. J is TRBJ1-1 and V is TRBV28; D is unclear. Trimming removed 2 bases at V and 4 bases at J, with 11 bases between. This CDR3 is built from 14 residues. CDR1 and CDR2 from the germline V gene are MDHEN and SYDVKM. DNA for the CDR3: TGTGCCAGCAGTTTAGCCGGAGGTCGCACTGAAGCTTTCTTT. Translation: CASSLAGGRTEAFF.

This clonotype was observed many times. This chain links TRBV6-1 with TRBJ2-2; D not resolved. The V end was cut by 7 bases, the J end by 0 bases, with 15 bases between. Germline loops: CDR1 MNHNS, CDR2 SASEGT. The CDR3 is 16 residues long. Written as DNA, the CDR3 is TGTGCCAGCACCTCCTACGGTCTCGCGAACACCGGGGAGCTGTTTTTT. It translates to CASTSYGLANTGELFF.

The genes are TRBV2 and TRBJ1-1; unclear D gene. The germline gives CDR1 SNHLY, CDR2 FYNNEI. Trimming stripped 2 bases from V and 0 bases from J, with 10 bases between. The CDR3 runs to 15 residues. CDR3 sequence reads: CASSEPPVMNTEAFF. The CDR3, as DNA: TGTGCCAGCAGTGAACCCCCGGTGATGAACACTGAAGCTTTCTTT.

This clonotype was counted ten times or more. The chain is built from TRBV2 and TRBJ2-7; D may be TRBD2 (5 bases). Trimming stripped 10 bases from V and 2 bases from J, with 12 bases between. In germline, CDR1 is SNHLY, CDR2 FYNNEI. The CDR3 has 12 residues. The CDR3, as DNA: TGTGCCATTTCAACCGGGGCCTACGAGCAGTACTTC. This gives the protein CAISTGAYEQYF.

At least ten counts were recorded for this clonotype. The rearrangement joins TRBV7-2 to TRBJ1-1; a weak D match, TRBD1 (5 bases). CDR1 is SGHTA, CDR2 FQGNSA, per germline. The germline V and J ends were trimmed by 5 bases and 0 bases, with 10 bases remaining between them. This CDR3 region has 14 residues. The CDR3 loop is CASSPQALNTEAFF. Written as DNA, the CDR3 is TGTGCCAGCAGCCCACAGGCATTGAACACTGAAGCTTTCTTT. Full variable domain (outside the CDR3, taken from reference TRBV7-2 and TRBJ1-1): GAGVSQSPSNKVTEKGKDVELRCDPISGHTALYWYRQSLGQGLEFLIYFQGNSAPDKSGLPSDRFSAERTGGSVSTLTIQRTQQEDSAVYLCASSPQALNTEAFFGQGTRLTVV.

This rearrangement joins TRBV29-1 to TRBJ2-6; no definite D call. Germline lookup yields CDR1 SQVTM and CDR2 ANQGSEA. This CDR3 has 17 amino acids. The V end was cut by 0 bases, the J end by 0 bases, with 12 bases between. DNA of the CDR3: TGCAGCGTTGAAGAATTAGGCAGGAGCTCTGGGGCCAACGTCCTGACTTTC. Translation gives CSVEELGRSSGANVLTF. Together with reference TRBV29-1 and TRBJ2-6, the CDR3 gives the full variable domain: SAVISQKPSRDICQRGTSLTIQCQVDSQVTMMFWYRQQPGQSLTLIATANQGSEATYESGFVIDKFPISRPNLTFSTLTVSNMSPEDSSIYLCSVEELGRSSGANVLTFGAGSRLTVL.

At least ten counts were recorded for this clonotype. V is TRBV5-6 and J is TRBJ1-1; D remains unclear. The CDR3 spans 14 residues. Between the trimmed V and J ends, which lost 0 bases and 5 bases, there was a span of 11 bases. The germline gives CDR1 SGHDT, CDR2 YYEEEE. The CDR3 bases are TGTGCCAGCAGCTTGGAGGGATCGGGGACTGAAGCTTTCTTT. It translates to CASSLEGSGTEAFF.

This clonotype appeared many times. The genes are TRBV28 and TRBJ2-1; TRBD1 aligns across 7 bases. The CDR3 runs to 13 residues. After removal of 7 bases from V and 7 bases from J, the junction contained 7 bases not matched to a gene. CDR1 is MDHEN and CDR2 is SYDVKM in the germline V gene. The CDR3 DNA sequence: TGTGCCAGCATTGAGACAGGGCGGAATGAGCAGTTCTTC. The encoded protein is CASIETGRNEQFF.

This clonotype was recorded many times. V usage is TRBV15 and J usage is TRBJ2-5; no reliable D call. This CDR3 comprises 13 residues. Per the germline V gene, CDR1 is LNHNV and CDR2 is YYDKDF (reference sequence). The V gene lost 0 bases and the J gene lost 4 bases, with 6 bases spanning the gap. The CDR3: CATSRDVGETQYF. The DNA for the CDR3 is TGTGCCACCAGCAGAGATGTAGGAGAGACCCAGTACTTC.

The V gene is TRBV4-3, the J gene TRBJ2-3, with TRBD2 as a possible D gene (6 bases). Germline CDR1 and CDR2: LGHNA and YSLEER. The CDR3 is 18 amino acids. Between the trimmed V and J ends, which lost 0 bases and 6 bases, there was a span of 22 bases. Here the CDR3 reads CASSQEWRGGIVADTQYF. The CDR3 DNA reads as TGCGCCAGCAGCCAAGAATGGCGGGGAGGAATTGTTGCGGATACGCAGTATTTT.